Here is one TCR beta chain with its context. Its antigen is not yet known. Base-call qualities are not available, and no considerably larger clone is one nucleotide away. V is cut by 3 bases and J by 4 bases, and the space between the germline ends is 14 bases. Its CDR3 holds 15 amino acids, cysteine through phenylalanine. The DNA shown is the 45-base CDR3, in frame from base 1. From the germline V gene, CDR1 is KGHSH and CDR2 is LQKENI. These data come from a study of PD-1 blockade in classical Hodgkin lymphoma (dated by TCRdb to 2019 to 2021). At the level of the whole study: Nivolumab dosing was 3 mg/kg intravenously every 2 weeks, continuing until either disease progression or unacceptable toxicity. A peripheral blood immune signature of response to PD-1 blockade in classical Hodgkin lymphoma was defined using TCR beta sequencing and CyTOF. Overall results and qualifications from the work: Among trial patients, those achieving complete response had baseline diversity similar to that of newly diagnosed patients, while diversity was significantly lower in partial responders and progressors. CD4+ but not CD8+ TCR diversity rose significantly by C4D1 (p=0.0027 vs p=0.16), most apparent in complete responders (p=0.02). Baseline TCR diversity was reported to be lower in newly diagnosed patients than in healthy donors and to be lower still in relapsed/refractory patients. The study covered only a single clinical trial cohort, and the causes of the repertoire differences, possibly disease activity or prior therapy, were still not defined. Diversity was lower in patients who began nivolumab less than 1 year after ASCT, so these patients were left out of later analyses to avoid confounding by immune reconstitution.

Per the publication, the time point label means: cycle 2 day 1 (C2D1) of nivolumab. Relapse after autologous stem cell transplantation had occurred in all trial patients, and cohorts A, B and C were distinguished by prior brentuximab vedotin exposure. A total of more than 55 patients with relapsed/refractory classical Hodgkin lymphoma made up the trial cohort, and each patient's best overall response was complete response, partial response or progressive disease. In the multi-cohort phase II CheckMate 205 trial, trial patients received single-agent nivolumab. An independent review committee assessed best overall response using the 2007 International Working Group response criteria. Trial PBMCs were obtained immediately prior to nivolumab initiation (C1D1) and on therapy at cycle 2 day 1 and cycle 4 day 1. After peripheral blood was drawn into 8 mL Vacutainer Cell Preparation Tubes, PBMCs were isolated by centrifugation and then cryopreserved.

Genomic DNA was extracted with the Qiagen DNeasy kit from unsorted PBMCs and from negatively selected CD4+ and CD8+ fractions. Using primers that anneal to V and J segments, immunoSEQ multiplex PCR amplified the TCR beta CDR3 regions. A synthetic immune receptor repertoire was used to minimize amplification bias, and any remaining bias was removed computationally after sequencing. The paper's data handling went like this. Repertoire diversity was quantified as the Shannon entropy index using custom Python scripts. Unsorted, CD4+ and CD8+ repertoires were analyzed separately, except for combined analyses in which CD4+ and CD8+ sequences were merged in silico. A clone was considered expanded if an increase in frequency of at least 2-fold after treatment relative to C1D1 was found, and a pseudocount of 0.5 was applied to clones undetected at baseline. Clones with 0 or 1 copy at C1D1 were classified as singleton clones, and clones with 2 or more copies were classified as non-singleton clones. Clones expanded in unsorted samples were assigned a CD4+, CD8+ or unknown annotation through matching of protein sequences in sorted samples from the same patient. Wilcoxon tests were applied to paired samples to test diversity changes from C1D1 to C4D1. The table comes from immuneACCESS by way of TCRdb, which keeps in-frame sequences with V and J called. Part of the clones is missing from these tables; in studies checked, under half for an unresolved V gene and the rest for unknown reasons. Clonal size and the V and J genes are those of that table, whereas D and trimming came from the DNA. Recorded for this sample are approximately 51,000 clones; 73% of them occurred a single time. The ten biggest clones cover about 15% of the sample.

The TCR comes from a human donor with classical Hodgkin lymphoma. The sequencing used peripheral blood mononuclear cells (PBMCs), collected before the second cycle of nivolumab. The chain couples TRBV18 to TRBJ2-3; the D gene is unclear. At the DNA level, the sequence is TGTGCCAGCTCACCTGTAGGCGTGGGCTCAGATACGCAGTATTTT. It codes for CASSPVGVGSDTQYF.